This is a list of T cell receptor beta chains from one sample in a study of early T cells in non-severe SARS-CoV-2 infection. MiXCR, run by TCRdb on the 5' RACE reads, gives a single entry per CDR3 protein. This sample has roughly 63,000 distinct CDR3 sequences, with roughly 13% found just once. The specimen was whole blood. Receptors were obtained from an adult who was a healthcare worker with PCR-confirmed SARS-CoV-2 infection or an uninfected control (not recorded which). The CDR3 runs from the conserved cysteine through the conserved F or W. A D gene is named only where the DNA matches it firmly. Expanded clones get a size class; other rows say once, few or many, or leave the size out.

V gene	D gene	J gene	clone size	CDR3 DNA	CDR3 protein
TRBV7-2	TRBD2	TRBJ2-5	many	TGTGCCAGCAGCCGGGGGGTCGCTGGAGAGACCCAGTACTTC	CASSRGVAGETQYF
TRBV6-5	.	TRBJ2-1	.	TGTGCCAGCAGCTGGGGGGACAATGAGCAGTTCTTC	CASSWGDNEQFF
TRBV2	TRBD1	TRBJ1-4	many	TGTGCCAGCCGACAGGGAGGTGAAAAACTGTTTTTT	CASRQGGEKLFF
TRBV6-6	.	TRBJ2-3	.	TGTGCCAGCAGTCAGGGGAGAGATACGCAGTATTTT	CASSQGRDTQYF
TRBV6-5	.	TRBJ1-2	many	TGTGCCAGCAGTTACGGTGGCTGGACCGGGGTAGACTATGGCTACACCTTC	CASSYGGWTGVDYGYTF
TRBV19	.	TRBJ2-1	.	.	CASTSVASYNEQFF
TRBV7-9	.	TRBJ1-5	many	TGTGCCAGCAGCCACGCAGGGGACACCTATCAGCCCCAGCATTTT	CASSHAGDTYQPQHF
TRBV11-2	.	TRBJ2-5	many	TGTGCCAGCAGCTTAGCAGCGTCGGAGACCCAGTACTTC	CASSLAASETQYF
TRBV7-8	TRBD2	TRBJ2-1	many	TGTGCCAGCAGCTTACGGCGGGGGATTAACAATGAGCAGTTCTTC	CASSLRRGINNEQFF
TRBV11-2	.	TRBJ2-1	many	TGTGCCAGCAGCTTGGACTGGGTATGGGATGAGCAGTTCTTC	CASSLDWVWDEQFF
TRBV27	TRBD2	TRBJ2-1	many	TGTGCCAGCAGTTCCTGGACTAGCGGGGACCCTTACAATGAGCAGTTCTTC	CASSSWTSGDPYNEQFF
TRBV14	.	TRBJ2-5	.	TGTGCCAGCAGCCAAGATCGGGGAGAGACCCAGTACTTC	CASSQDRGETQYF
TRBV6-2/TRBV6-3	TRBD2	TRBJ2-2	many	TGTGCCAGCCGCGGGGGGGAGGACACCGGGGAGCTGTTTTTT	CASRGGEDTGELFF
TRBV10-2	TRBD1	TRBJ1-1	many	TGCGCCAGCAGTAGAGCAGGGGGCCCTTGGGCTTTCTTT	CASSRAGGPWAFF
TRBV15	.	TRBJ1-5	many	TGTGCCACCAGCAGCGGGGCAGCCCCTTATAGCAATCAGCCCCAGCATTTT	CATSSGAAPYSNQPQHF
TRBV27	TRBD2	TRBJ2-3	many	TGTGCCAGCAGTCCTACTAGCGGGGGGGCCAGGGATACGCAGTATTTT	CASSPTSGGARDTQYF
TRBV12-3/TRBV12-4	.	TRBJ2-5	many	TGTGCCAGCAGCTTCGGAGAGACCCAGTACTTC	CASSFGETQYF
TRBV19	TRBD1	TRBJ1-5	many	TGTGCCAGTAGTTCTCACAGGGGCCGTTCTCAGCCCCAGCATTTT	CASSSHRGRSQPQHF
TRBV5-1	.	TRBJ2-1	many	TGCGCCAGCAGCCTAACGGTAGGGACAAATGAGCAGTTCTTC	CASSLTVGTNEQFF
TRBV7-9	TRBD2	TRBJ2-3	.	TGTGCCAGCAGCTTTTACCAGCGGGGTCCAGATACGCAGTATTTT	CASSFYQRGPDTQYF
TRBV30	.	TRBJ1-4	.	TGTGCCTGGAGTAGCGGATCAACTAATGAAAAACTGTTTTTT	CAWSSGSTNEKLFF
TRBV6-2/TRBV6-3	.	TRBJ1-3	few	TGTGCCAGCAAAGGTCCCTTTGACTCTGGAAACACCATATATTTT	CASKGPFDSGNTIYF
TRBV7-2	.	TRBJ2-5	many	TGTGCCAGCAGCTTAGAAGGACTTGTGGAGACCCAGTACTTC	CASSLEGLVETQYF
TRBV5-1	.	TRBJ2-7	.	TGCGCCAGCAGCGCCACCTACGAGCAGTACTTC	CASSATYEQYF